This T cell receptor beta chain emerged from a study of blood T cells in healthy people across ages (dated by TCRdb to about 2015). Regarding the research as a whole: In model experiments, template switching captured about one uniquely barcoded TCR beta cDNA molecule for every two T cells. Four age groups were formed from the donors: young (average roughly 15 years), middle-aged (around 41), aged (roughly 59) and long-lived (approximately 78). Two additional independent replicas of 1 million unique cDNA reads from the same blood draw were analyzed for two donors (one aged 18 to 30 and one aged 80 or older). To avoid experimental bias, donors of different ages were randomly spread across the sequencing lanes. To track age-related changes in TCR beta repertoire diversity, the study relied on deep sequencing normalized with unique cDNA molecular identifiers.

Library generation was performed with 5' RACE. Data came from an Illumina HiSeq 2500. A second PCR of roughly 6 to 11 cycles was performed with a sample-barcoded 5' primer and a J-beta primer mix. A template-switch 5' adaptor carrying 12 random nucleotides introduced a unique molecular identifier onto each TCR beta cDNA molecule. Each sample yielded at least 3 million CDR3-containing paired-end reads. The Mint cDNA synthesis kit, primed by a TRBC-specific oligonucleotide, was used to synthesize first-strand cDNA from all RNA. Following uracil-DNA glycosylase treatment, all cDNA underwent a first 18-cycle PCR with the universal primers M1SS and BC2_uni_R. The authors processed their data as follows. For normalization, 1 million high-quality reads, each with a distinct molecular identifier, were randomly selected from each sample. Reads with shared molecular identifiers were discarded instead of being binned into consensus sequences. MiTCR, with a Q25 quality threshold and the strictest error-elimination algorithm, was used for CDR3 identification, clonotype clustering and error correction. Lower-bound total TCR beta diversity was estimated with a nonparametric unseen species model using Euler transformation. TCRdb itself trimmed the public reads at Q25 with fastp, ran MiXCR and retained productive beta chains. CDR3 protein duplicates are merged, each entry listing the most common genes and DNA. TCRdb's processing, not the authors' own work, is the source of the V and J calls. The sample table contains some 1.5 million distinct CDR3 sequences; only one count was recorded for roughly 27% of them. In total, the top ten clones hold roughly 8.2% of the sample.

Including cysteine and phenylalanine, the CDR3 has 12 amino acids. Here the CDR3 DNA is all that survives: 36 bases in frame from base 1. CDR1 and CDR2 (SGHVT, SQSDAQ) derive from the germline V gene. The donors were roughly 39 Caucasian individuals from Russia, aged roughly 6 to 100 years, who were systemically healthy. About 9.1 milliliters of peripheral blood were collected from each donor into EDTA-treated Vacutainer tubes. Ficoll-Paque density-gradient centrifugation was used to isolate PBMCs, with at least 6.5 million per sample. Total RNA was extracted from PBMCs with Trizol reagent, with at least 5.5 micrograms obtained per sample. The percentages of naive CD45RAhigh/CD27high T cells were determined by flow cytometry on a PBMC aliquot from every donor. This clonotype was observed at least ten times. The antigen this receptor binds is unknown. Base qualities are not provided; no much larger clone lies one nucleotide away.

Results the study describes overall, beyond this receptor: Because the CMV infection status of the donors was unknown, age-related changes in expanded clonotypes may potentially have been confounded. Compared with the aged group, more naive CD4+ T cells, fewer expanded clones and increased TCR diversity were shown by the long-lived group, suggesting age selection. The percentage of naive T cells measured by flow cytometry correlated strongly with observed TCR beta diversity. Since profiling was done on bulk unsorted PBMCs, naive and antigen-experienced compartments could not be conclusively compared. Observed TCR beta diversity per million T cells fell roughly linearly with age, and a significant reduction was already apparent by age roughly 40. Total diversity estimates from one million sequenced T cells were considered lower bounds and underestimates.

Material for sequencing was blood. The chain joins TRBV7-4 to TRBJ2-4; the D segment cannot be called with confidence. The J call is doubtful: the DNA matches TRBJ2-7 better. This sequence originates from a woman aged 25-40 years in good health. The nucleotide sequence is TGTGCCAGCAGCTTAGTCTGTAGCGAGCAGTACTTC. Its coded protein is CASSLVCSEQYF.